Below are 12 T cell receptor beta chains sequenced from a single sample in a study of blood T cell repertoires in COVID-19 (TCRdb year 2020). Receptor amplification or capture employed the immunoSEQ multiplex PCR assay. TCRdb stores this immuneACCESS table with in-frame sequences only. Part of the clones is absent; in the studies checked, under half of the shortfall reflects unresolved V genes, and no reason is known for the rest. Here the sample has about 88,000 clones; 91% occur a single time. The top ten constitute about 1.7% of the sample. The source material was peripheral blood. The receptors were gathered from a human donor with active COVID-19. The donor label of this sample is uncertain.

J is TRBJ2-2 and V is TRBV24-1, with a tentative D call TRBD1 (6 bases). Trimming cost V 1 base and J 0 bases, with 8 bases left between them. Germline CDR1 KGHDR, CDR2 SFDVKD. The CDR3 extends over 16 amino acids. The CDR3 loop reads CATSDFGQSNTGELFF. CDR3 DNA: TGTGCCACCAGTGATTTCGGACAGTCGAACACCGGGGAGCTGTTTTTT.

This clone appeared a single time. A junction end diverges from the germline sequence, so it may reflect a read error. The genes are TRBV4-1 and TRBJ1-1; D is perhaps TRBD1 (6 bases). The CDR3 extends over 14 amino acids. Germline CDR1 and CDR2: MGHRA and YSYEKL. CDR3 region: CASSQERGNPEAFF. The CDR3 DNA sequence: TGCGCCAGCAGCCAAGAGAGGGGGAACCCTGAAGCTTTCTTT.

The rearrangement joins TRBV2 to TRBJ2-7, with D maybe TRBD1 (5 bases). Trimming shortened V by 5 bases and J by 1 base, and 18 bases separated the two germline ends. The CDR3 contains 16 residues. The germline CDR1 and CDR2 sequences are SNHLY and FYNNEI. CDR3 sequence reads: CASSYPTETRSYEQYF. The CDR3 DNA follows: TGTGCCAGCAGTTACCCGACAGAAACAAGGTCCTACGAGCAGTACTTC.

The V and J genes are TRBV11-2 and TRBJ1-2; no reliable D call. The germline gives CDR1 SGHAT, CDR2 FQNNGV. Trimming took off 5 bases at V and 1 base at J, with 11 bases between the two ends. The CDR3 has 14 residues. CDR3 sequence: CASSLIVNNYGYTF. In DNA, the CDR3 is TGTGCCAGCAGCCTTATAGTTAATAACTATGGCTACACCTTC. The variable domain in full, with the rest retrieved from reference TRBV11-2 and TRBJ1-2, is EAGVAQSPRYKIIEKRQSVAFWCNPISGHATLYWYQQILGQGPKLLIQFQNNGVVDDSQLPKDRFSAERLKGVDSTLKIQPAKLEDSAVYLCASSLIVNNYGYTFGSGTRLTVV.

This clone was detected once. The chain has TRBV28 and TRBJ2-1, with TRBD1 identical over 7 bases. The CDR3 runs to 13 residues. J lost 10 bases, V lost 7 bases, and 10 bases had no gene match. Germline assignment: CDR1 MDHEN and CDR2 SYDVKM. The DNA for the CDR3 is TGTGCCAGCACCCCACCCTACAGGGGAGAGCAGTTCTTC. Translating it yields CASTPPYRGEQFF.

The chain carries TRBV9 and TRBJ1-3; a weak D match, TRBD1 (5 bases). Germline CDR1 is SGDLS and CDR2 is YYNGEE. The CDR3 runs 15 residues. Trimming cost V 0 bases and J 0 bases, with 7 bases left between them. The CDR3 DNA reads TGTGCCAGCAGCGTAGGACAGCACTCTGGAAACACCATATATTTT. This gives the protein CASSVGQHSGNTIYF.

The chain recombines TRBV5-1 with TRBJ1-3, with D possibly matching TRBD1 (5 bases). The V gene's germline CDR1 is SGHRS and CDR2 YFSETQ. V was trimmed by 3 bases and J by 0 bases, leaving 10 bases between them. The CDR3 length is 15 residues. CDR3 in amino acids: CASSSTVTSGNTIYF. The CDR3 DNA sequence: TGCGCCAGCAGCTCGACAGTGACCTCTGGAAACACCATATATTTT.

The chain combines TRBV10-3 with TRBJ2-3; the D gene is possibly TRBD1 (5 bases). The germline V gene encodes CDR1 ENHRY and CDR2 SYGVKD. This CDR3 has 17 amino acids. V lost 4 bases and J lost 0, with 17 bases in between. DNA for the CDR3: TGTGCCATCAGTGGGCCGACAGATCAACCCAGCACAGATACGCAGTATTTT. The encoded protein is CAISGPTDQPSTDTQYF.

This chain joins TRBV5-4 and TRBJ2-2; the D is unclear. The CDR3 runs 12 residues. From germline, CDR1 is SGHNT and CDR2 YYREEE (reference sequence). V was cut by 1 base and J by 8 bases, with 6 bases left in between. Written as DNA, the CDR3 is TGTGCCAGCAGCTTGCCCGGTGGGGAGCTGTTTTTT. Residues: CASSLPGGELFF.

The CDR3 nucleotides are TGTGCCAGCAGTGAAATTGGGGGCCGCATGAACACTGAAGCTTTCTTT. Translated, it gives CASSEIGGRMNTEAFF. The chain employs TRBV6-1 and TRBJ1-1, with D perhaps TRBD1 (6 bases). Trimming stripped 2 bases from V and 0 bases from J, with 13 bases between. Germline CDR1 MNHNS, CDR2 SASEGT. The CDR3 runs to 16 residues.

The chain is built from TRBV9 and TRBJ1-1, with 8 bases that match TRBD1. The CDR3 extends over 15 amino acids. The ends lost 0 bases at V and 1 base at J; junction bases unmatched: 2. Germline loops: CDR1 SGDLS, CDR2 YYNGEE. CDR3 coding DNA: TGTGCCAGCAGCGTAGCAGGGGGCGAGAACACTGAAGCTTTCTTT. It is translated as CASSVAGGENTEAFF. The whole variable domain, remainder taken from reference TRBV9 and TRBJ1-1, is DSGVTQTPKHLITATGQRVTLRCSPRSGDLSVYWYQQSLDQGLQFLIQYYNGEERAKGNILERFSAQQFPDLHSELNLSSLELGDSALYFCASSVAGGENTEAFFGQGTRLTVV.

The J gene is TRBJ2-7, the V gene TRBV19, with 13 bases identical to TRBD2. Germline V lookup: CDR1 LNHDA, CDR2 SQIVND (reference sequence). This CDR3 is 14 amino acids long. The V segment lost 7 bases and the J segment 7 bases; nucleotides outside the gene matches: 7. In DNA form, the CDR3 reads TGTGCCAGTACCCGGACTAGCGGGGGCGGTGAGCAGTACTTC. It codes for CASTRTSGGGEQYF.